A single sample gave rise to the 15 T cell receptor beta chains below, sequenced in a study of cytomegalovirus exposure and HLA in healthy donors (dated by TCRdb to about 2017). Libraries were made using the immunoSEQ multiplex PCR assay. The multiplex PCR relied on a mix of 60 forward primers for TCR Vbeta segments and 13 reverse primers for TCR Jbeta segments. In TCRdb, the immuneACCESS table is reduced to in-frame sequences with V and J assigned. These tables do not hold every clone; where another copy was compared, an unresolved V gene accounts for under half, and the others remain unexplained. The table held for this sample gives 45,000 to 55,000 clones. Together, the top ten hold approximately 10% of the sample. Sequenced input: PBMCs. The source is a woman aged 45-59 years in good health and CMV-seropositive.

The gene calls are TRBV6-5 and TRBJ2-3; D is ambiguous. There are 14 residues in the CDR3. The germline V and J ends were trimmed by 0 bases and 3 bases, with 7 bases remaining between them. The germline V gene has CDR1 MNHEY and CDR2 SVGAGI. CDR3 nucleotides: TGTGCCAGCAGTTACTCAGGCAGGACAGATACGCAGTATTTT. Translation gives CASSYSGRTDTQYF.

The chain is built from TRBV29-1 and TRBJ2-1; 7 bases are shared with TRBD2. Germline-derived CDR1 and CDR2 are SQVTM and ANQGSEA. The CDR3 totals 10 residues. The V segment lost 7 bases and the J segment 6 bases; nucleotides outside the gene matches: 0. In nucleotides, the CDR3 is TGCAGCGGGACTAGCAATGAGCAGTTCTTC. This codes for CSGTSNEQFF.

The chain has TRBV4-1 and TRBJ2-3; D perhaps matches TRBD2 (6 bases). Trimming pared 4 bases from V and 4 bases from J, leaving 12 bases between. The CDR3 extends over 14 amino acids. Germline-derived CDR1 and CDR2 are MGHRA and YSYEKL. CDR3 region: CASSPTRIADTQYF. The CDR3, as DNA: TGCGCCAGCAGCCCGACTAGAATAGCAGATACGCAGTATTTT.

The V call is TRBV4-3, the J call TRBJ2-5; D unclear. This CDR3 has 15 residues. Germline assignment: CDR1 LGHNA and CDR2 YSLEER. V was cut by 0 bases and J by 1 base, with 9 bases left in between. For the CDR3, the DNA is TGCGCCAGCAGCCAAGATGGTACAGTCCAAGAGACCCAGTACTTC. It codes for CASSQDGTVQETQYF.

The chain couples TRBV6-6 to TRBJ1-2; D ambiguous. There are 14 residues in the CDR3. V was cut by 4 bases and J by 1 base, with 10 bases left in between. Germline V gives CDR1 MNHNY, CDR2 SVGAGI (reference sequence). The CDR3 loop is CASSSLTFNYGYTF. CDR3 nucleotides: TGTGCCAGCAGTTCCCTGACATTTAACTATGGCTACACCTTC.

V usage is TRBV6-5 and J usage is TRBJ1-4, with 8 bases identical to TRBD1. From germline, CDR1 is MNHEY and CDR2 SVGAGI. The CDR3 consists of 15 residues. The V gene end was trimmed by 5 bases and the J gene end by 3 bases; junction bases not matched to a gene: 5. The CDR3 here is CASSAAQGANEKLFF. DNA of the CDR3: TGTGCCAGCAGTGCCGCACAGGGGGCTAATGAAAAACTGTTTTTT.

CDR3 in amino acids: CSVAHRGRNEKLFF. DNA of the CDR3: TGCAGCGTTGCCCACAGGGGGCGGAATGAAAAACTGTTTTTT. This chain uses TRBV29-1 with TRBJ1-4; 9 nucleotides match TRBD1. Germline trimming cut 4 bases from V and 5 bases from J; bases unmatched to any gene: 5. The V gene's germline CDR1 is SQVTM and CDR2 ANQGSEA. The length of the CDR3 is 14 residues. The whole variable domain, filled in from reference TRBV29-1 and TRBJ1-4, reads SAVISQKPSRDICQRGTSLTIQCQVDSQVTMMFWYRQQPGQSLTLIATANQGSEATYESGFVIDKFPISRPNLTFSTLTVSNMSPEDSSIYLCSVAHRGRNEKLFFGSGTQLSVL.

J is TRBJ1-1 and V is TRBV25-1, with TRBD1 matching over 9 bases. Germline values: CDR1 MGHDK, CDR2 SYGVNS. J lost 5 bases, V lost 7 bases, and 2 bases had no gene match. This CDR3 comprises 12 residues. As DNA, the CDR3 is TGTGCCAGCATCGACAGGGGGACTGAAGCTTTCTTT. This encodes CASIDRGTEAFF.

The gene calls are TRBV5-1 and TRBJ2-1, with 10 positions matching TRBD1. V gave up 4 bases and J gave up 6 bases; unmatched junction bases: 7. Germline values: CDR1 SGHRS, CDR2 YFSETQ. CDR3 length: 15 amino acids. CDR3 sequence (DNA): TGCGCCAGCAGCACCCGGGACAGGGGTCCCAATGAGCAGTTCTTC. Its translation is CASSTRDRGPNEQFF. The full variable domain, completed using reference TRBV5-1 and TRBJ2-1, is KAGVTQTPRYLIKTRGQQVTLSCSPISGHRSVSWYQQTPGQGLQFLFEYFSETQRNKGNFPGRFSGRQFSNSRSEMNVSTLELGDSALYLCASSTRDRGPNEQFFGPGTRLTVL.

The rearrangement links TRBV5-8 to TRBJ1-4; 7 nucleotides agree with TRBD1. The V segment lost 4 bases and the J segment 7 bases; nucleotides outside the gene matches: 10. This CDR3 is 15 amino acids long. From germline, CDR1 is SGHTS and CDR2 YDEGEE. CDR3 sequence: CASSAYRGIGEKLFF. In nucleotides, the CDR3 is TGTGCCAGCAGCGCATACAGGGGAATCGGTGAAAAACTGTTTTTT. Full variable domain (remainder filled in from reference TRBV5-8 and TRBJ1-4): EAGVTQSPTHLIKTRGQQATLRCSPISGHTSVYWYQQALGLGLQFLLWYDEGEERNRGNFPPRFSGRQFPNYSSELNVNALELEDSALYLCASSAYRGIGEKLFFGSGTQLSVL.

The V call is TRBV7-9, the J call TRBJ1-1, with D perhaps TRBD1 (6 bases). With 5 bases removed from V and 8 bases from J, the gap between germline ends came to 21 bases. This CDR3 contains 15 residues. Germline V gene sequence: CDR1 SEHNR, CDR2 FQNEAQ (reference sequence). The CDR3 DNA is TGTGCCAGCAGCCCACGGGGGGGCGGGGGGCGAGAAGCTTTCTTT. Translation: CASSPRGGGGREAFF.

V gene TRBV9 combines with J gene TRBJ1-3; the D gene is possibly TRBD1 (6 bases). The CDR3 length is 15 residues. V was clipped by 0 bases and J by 4 bases, with 11 bases between them. Germline CDR1 is SGDLS and CDR2 is YYNGEE. The CDR3 nucleotides read TGTGCCAGCAGCGTAGTTCCGCAGGGGGGAAACACCATATATTTT. Protein: CASSVVPQGGNTIYF.

The chain recombines TRBV7-2 with TRBJ2-2; TRBD1 matches at 7 bases. V was clipped by 5 bases and J by 8 bases; unmatched bases: 8. The CDR3 runs to 14 residues. The germline gives CDR1 SGHTA, CDR2 FQGNSA. CDR3 amino acids: CASSINRGRGELFF. CDR3 sequence (DNA): TGTGCCAGCAGCATAAACAGGGGTAGGGGGGAGCTGTTTTTT.

The chain employs TRBV5-6 and TRBJ2-5; no firm D call. V lost 3 bases, J lost 13 bases, and 22 bases lay in between. The CDR3 spans 14 residues. Germline V gene data show CDR1 as SGHDT and CDR2 as YYEEEE. The CDR3 spells CASSSHDFSPPLYF. The CDR3 bases are TGTGCCAGCAGCTCCCATGACTTCTCCCCGCCCTTGTACTTC. The variable domain in full, completed from reference TRBV5-6 and TRBJ2-5, reads DAGVTQSPTHLIKTRGQQVTLRCSPKSGHDTVSWYQQALGQGPQFIFQYYEEEERQRGNFPDRFSGHQFPNYSSELNVNALLLGDSALYLCASSSHDFSPPLYFGPGTRLLVL.

The chain has TRBV4-3 and TRBJ2-1, with 8 positions matching TRBD2. CDR1 is LGHNA and CDR2 is YSLEER in the germline V gene. The V and J ends lost 1 base and 2 bases, in that order; junction bases with no gene match: 7. This CDR3 is 17 amino acids long. The CDR3 DNA reads as TGCGCCAGCAGCCAAGCCCTAGCGGGCTATACCTACAATGAGCAGTTCTTC. It codes for CASSQALAGYTYNEQFF.